These 23 T cell receptor beta chains share one sample of origin, sequenced in a study of T cell responses to AZD1222 COVID-19 vaccine. Sequenced by immunoSEQ multiplex PCR; TCRdb stores in-frame clones only, minus some. The table shows around 140,000 clones, with just under 95% occurring only once. Sequencing was performed on peripheral blood, taken on day 0 of AZD1222 vaccination. Source of these receptors: an adult in good health.

V usage is TRBV7-3 and J usage is TRBJ2-2; D perhaps matches TRBD2 (5 bases). Germline assignment: CDR1 SGHTA and CDR2 FQGTGA. This CDR3 is built from 15 residues. Deletions cut 5 bases from V and 3 bases from J, with 13 bases between. Here the CDR3 DNA reads TGTGCCAGCAGCCCGACTCCGAGGGACACCGGGGAGCTGTTTTTT. Its protein product is CASSPTPRDTGELFF.

The V call is TRBV5-1, the J call TRBJ2-1, with 9 bases that match TRBD2. The CDR3 length is 16 residues. Germline values: CDR1 SGHRS, CDR2 YFSETQ. V was clipped by 4 bases and J by 8 bases; unmatched bases: 13. Here the CDR3 reads CASSLRVSGSWDEQFF. The CDR3 region has the DNA TGCGCCAGCAGCCTTCGGGTTAGCGGGAGTTGGGATGAGCAGTTCTTC. The full variable domain, in which reference TRBV5-1 and TRBJ2-1 provide the parts outside the CDR3, is KAGVTQTPRYLIKTRGQQVTLSCSPISGHRSVSWYQQTPGQGLQFLFEYFSETQRNKGNFPGRFSGRQFSNSRSEMNVSTLELGDSALYLCASSLRVSGSWDEQFFGPGTRLTVL.

This clone was seen only a few times. The V gene is TRBV5-5, the J gene TRBJ1-5, with D possibly being TRBD1 (6 bases). The CDR3 spans 18 residues. Germline values: CDR1 SGHKS, CDR2 YYEKEE (reference sequence). V was pared by 3 bases and J by 4 bases, with 23 bases between. The CDR3 sequence: CASSSSYSGTRGNQPQHF. The CDR3 nucleotides read TGTGCCAGCAGCTCTAGTTACTCCGGGACACGGGGGAATCAGCCCCAGCATTTT.

The chain employs TRBV19 and TRBJ1-1, with D tentatively TRBD1 (6 bases). Trimming shortened V by 3 bases and J by 4 bases, and 12 bases separated the two germline ends. The CDR3 loop spans 14 amino acids. Germline assignment: CDR1 LNHDA and CDR2 SQIVND (reference sequence). The CDR3 coding sequence is TGTGCCAGTAGTATTATCGGGGGCCCCACTGAAGCTTTCTTT. Translation: CASSIIGGPTEAFF.

The chain is built from TRBV5-1 and TRBJ2-1; D unclear. The V and J ends lost 0 bases and 4 bases respectively, with 8 bases between them. The CDR3 extends over 14 amino acids. From germline, CDR1 is SGHRS and CDR2 YFSETQ. The CDR3 loop is CASSLGVDYNEQFF. As DNA, the CDR3 is TGCGCCAGCAGCTTGGGGGTCGATTACAATGAGCAGTTCTTC.

The chain recombines TRBV28 with TRBJ1-4, with D unclear. The CDR3 loop spans 14 amino acids. V was pared by 3 bases and J by 2 bases, with 7 bases between. Germline V lookup: CDR1 MDHEN, CDR2 SYDVKM. The DNA of the CDR3 is TGTGCCAGCAGTTTCGCGGGGACTAATGAAAAACTGTTTTTT. Translation: CASSFAGTNEKLFF. The full variable domain, in which reference TRBV28 and TRBJ1-4 provide the parts outside the CDR3, is DVKVTQSSRYLVKRTGEKVFLECVQDMDHENMFWYRQDPGLGLRLIYFSYDVKMKEKGDIPEGYSVSREKKERFSLILESASTNQTSMYLCASSFAGTNEKLFFGSGTQLSVL.

V and J are TRBV6-1 and TRBJ2-7; 7 bases are a match to TRBD1. Germline V gives CDR1 MNHNS, CDR2 SASEGT. The CDR3 length is 14 residues. V was clipped by 3 bases and J by 3 bases; unmatched bases: 5. In nucleotides, the CDR3 is TGTGCCAGCAGTGAGGAGGACAGGTTCTACGAGCAGTACTTC. Its protein is CASSEEDRFYEQYF.

The chain is built from TRBV6-6 and TRBJ1-6; 7 bases align to TRBD1. Germline CDR1 is MNHNY and CDR2 is SVGAGI (reference sequence). The CDR3 is 14 residues long. The V and J ends lost 5 bases and 7 bases, in that order; junction bases with no gene match: 5. CDR3 nucleotides: TGTGCCAGCAGTCCCCAGGGGGGGAATTCACCCCTCCACTTT. Its translation is CASSPQGGNSPLHF.

The chain employs TRBV24-1 and TRBJ2-1; 11 positions match TRBD2. The CDR3 has 16 amino acids. Germline CDR1 is KGHDR and CDR2 is SFDVKD. Losses at the gene ends were 5 bases for V and 5 bases for J; bases not matched to a gene: 7. The CDR3 sequence is CATSALGLADHNEQFF. The CDR3, as DNA: TGTGCCACCAGTGCCCTGGGACTAGCGGACCACAATGAGCAGTTCTTC.

The V gene is TRBV27, the J gene TRBJ1-2; a possible D gene is TRBD1 (5 bases). The CDR3 loop spans 15 amino acids. CDR1 MNHEY and CDR2 SMNVEV come from the germline V gene (reference sequence). V gave up 6 bases and J gave up 4 bases, with 18 bases separating them. The CDR3 coding sequence is TGTGCCAGCAGACCCCTGAGTCAAGACAGCTATGGCTACACCTTC. It codes for CASRPLSQDSYGYTF.

V and J are TRBV27 and TRBJ2-7; the D gene is possibly TRBD2 (5 bases). The germline CDR1 and CDR2 sequences are MNHEY and SMNVEV (reference sequence). The CDR3 has 11 residues. V lost 4 bases and J 5 bases, leaving 6 bases between the germline ends. CDR3 sequence: CASSSGNEQYF. The CDR3, as DNA: TGTGCCAGCAGTTCCGGGAACGAGCAGTACTTC.

This rearrangement joins TRBV18 to TRBJ2-6, with D perhaps being TRBD1 or TRBD2 (5 bases each). This CDR3 spans 17 amino acids. V was shortened by 3 bases and J by 3 bases, with 15 bases between the two germline ends. Germline lookup yields CDR1 KGHSH and CDR2 LQKENI. For the CDR3, the DNA is TGTGCCAGCTCACCGCGGCAGGGAGAGGGTGGGGCCAACGTCCTGACTTTC. Translation: CASSPRQGEGGANVLTF.

The rearrangement links TRBV10-3 to TRBJ2-2; D not certain. Germline CDR1 and CDR2: ENHRY and SYGVKD. This CDR3 has 16 amino acids. Trimming stripped 6 bases from V and 0 bases from J, with 14 bases between. The CDR3: CAISQVAISNTGELFF. CDR3 nucleotide sequence: TGTGCCATCAGCCAGGTAGCTATATCGAACACCGGGGAGCTGTTTTTT.

The rearrangement links TRBV5-1 to TRBJ2-7, with TRBD2 as a possible D gene (6 bases). Trimming pared 2 bases from V and 1 base from J, leaving 19 bases between. CDR1 is SGHRS and CDR2 is YFSETQ in the germline V gene. This CDR3 spans 17 amino acids. The CDR3 is CASSFAGTQRASYEQYF. CDR3 DNA sequence: TGCGCCAGCAGCTTCGCAGGGACCCAGCGGGCGTCCTACGAGCAGTACTTC.

The V and J genes are TRBV9 and TRBJ2-7; D is ambiguous. The V and J ends lost 0 bases and 1 base respectively, with 8 bases between them. The CDR3 has 14 amino acids. Germline V gives CDR1 SGDLS, CDR2 YYNGEE. The CDR3 loop reads CASSVDHFSYEQYF. CDR3 bases: TGTGCCAGCAGCGTAGATCACTTTTCCTACGAGCAGTACTTC.

The V gene is TRBV5-6, the J gene TRBJ1-1, with D tentatively TRBD1 (5 bases). The CDR3 extends over 18 amino acids. Germline V CDR1 and CDR2: SGHDT, YYEEEE. V was trimmed by 4 bases and J by 2 bases, leaving 24 bases between them. The CDR3 DNA reads as TGTGCCAGCAGCCCGCGTCTATGGGGCCTGTTAGGAAACACTGAAGCTTTCTTT. Its translation: CASSPRLWGLLGNTEAFF.

This chain joins TRBV11-2 and TRBJ2-7; D unresolved. The V and J ends lost 5 bases and 5 bases respectively, with 7 bases between them. The CDR3 totals 11 residues. CDR1 is SGHAT, CDR2 FQNNGV, per germline. CDR3 protein: CASSPSDEQYF. The CDR3 DNA sequence: TGTGCCAGCAGCCCCTCAGACGAGCAGTACTTC.

The gene calls are TRBV28 and TRBJ1-4; D is unresolved. With 2 bases removed from V and 0 bases from J, the gap between germline ends came to 10 bases. The CDR3 runs to 16 residues. Germline V CDR1 and CDR2: MDHEN, SYDVKM. CDR3 DNA: TGTGCCAGCAGTTTAATTGCCGCCGCAACTAATGAAAAACTGTTTTTT. It translates to CASSLIAAATNEKLFF.

V gene TRBV27 combines with J gene TRBJ2-7; 7 bases map to TRBD1. With 1 base clipped from V and 2 bases from J, the junction kept 5 bases outside the gene matches. CDR1 is MNHEY and CDR2 is SMNVEV in the germline V gene (reference sequence). The CDR3 consists of 15 residues. CDR3 sequence: CASSLLGTGAYEQYF. DNA of the CDR3: TGTGCCAGCAGTTTATTAGGCACAGGGGCCTACGAGCAGTACTTC.

This rearrangement joins TRBV27 to TRBJ2-4; 9 nucleotides agree with TRBD1. Trimming took 5 bases from V and 9 from J; bases not matched to a gene: 5. CDR3 length equals 13 residues. The germline gives CDR1 MNHEY, CDR2 SMNVEV (reference sequence). As DNA, the CDR3 is TGTGCCAGCAGTACTACAGGGGGCGGCATTCAGTACTTC. As protein: CASSTTGGGIQYF.

The rearrangement joins TRBV11-2 to TRBJ1-1; a possible D gene is TRBD1 (6 bases). V was clipped by 8 bases and J by 5 bases, with 18 bases between them. Germline assignment: CDR1 SGHAT and CDR2 FQNNGV. The CDR3 consists of 14 residues. The CDR3 bases are TGTGCCAGCCGATCAAGGGGGGAAGGGACTGAAGCTTTCTTT. Its translation is CASRSRGEGTEAFF.

The chain carries TRBV28 and TRBJ1-2; TRBD1 agrees at 11 bases. Germline CDR1 MDHEN, CDR2 SYDVKM. Trimming took 4 bases from V and 2 from J; bases not matched to a gene: 3. The CDR3 loop spans 15 amino acids. The CDR3 DNA sequence: TGTGCCAGCAGTTCGGACAGGGGGCTAAACTATGGCTACACCTTC. Protein: CASSSDRGLNYGYTF.

This chain uses TRBV27 with TRBJ2-3, with a weak D call TRBD1 (5 bases). V gave up 5 bases and J gave up 2 bases, with 14 bases separating them. CDR1 is MNHEY, CDR2 SMNVEV, per germline (reference sequence). The CDR3 covers 15 residues. CDR3 in DNA: TGTGCCAGCAGTCCCCGGACACCCTACACAGATACGCAGTATTTT. Its protein is CASSPRTPYTDTQYF.